What follows are 2 T cell receptor beta chains derived from one specimen sequenced in a study of blood T cell repertoires in COVID-19. Produced via immunoSEQ multiplex PCR; TCRdb's table is partial and in-frame only. The repertoire consists of over 90,000 clones, with around 87% occurring once and the leading ten covering about 20%. The specimen sequenced was peripheral blood. Receptor source: a human donor in a cohort sampled during active COVID-19.

The chain carries TRBV6-6 and TRBJ1-4; 7 nucleotides match TRBD1. This CDR3 spans 15 amino acids. V lost 6 bases, J lost 8 bases, and 12 bases stayed unmatched. The germline CDR1 and CDR2 sequences are MNHNY and SVGAGI (reference sequence). CDR3 loop: CASREPTGLREKLFF. As DNA, the CDR3 is TGTGCCAGCAGGGAACCGACAGGGCTTCGGGAAAAACTGTTTTTT.

The sample holds one count of this clone. The chain is built from TRBV6-1 and TRBJ2-1; 9 nucleotides agree with TRBD2. V lost 2 bases to trimming and J lost 5 bases; unmatched junction nucleotides: 4. This CDR3 region has 15 residues. CDR1 and CDR2 (germline): MNHNS, SASEGT. The DNA for the CDR3 is TGTGCCAGCAGTGAATCTAGCGGGGTGAACAATGAGCAGTTCTTC. Translation: CASSESSGVNNEQFF.